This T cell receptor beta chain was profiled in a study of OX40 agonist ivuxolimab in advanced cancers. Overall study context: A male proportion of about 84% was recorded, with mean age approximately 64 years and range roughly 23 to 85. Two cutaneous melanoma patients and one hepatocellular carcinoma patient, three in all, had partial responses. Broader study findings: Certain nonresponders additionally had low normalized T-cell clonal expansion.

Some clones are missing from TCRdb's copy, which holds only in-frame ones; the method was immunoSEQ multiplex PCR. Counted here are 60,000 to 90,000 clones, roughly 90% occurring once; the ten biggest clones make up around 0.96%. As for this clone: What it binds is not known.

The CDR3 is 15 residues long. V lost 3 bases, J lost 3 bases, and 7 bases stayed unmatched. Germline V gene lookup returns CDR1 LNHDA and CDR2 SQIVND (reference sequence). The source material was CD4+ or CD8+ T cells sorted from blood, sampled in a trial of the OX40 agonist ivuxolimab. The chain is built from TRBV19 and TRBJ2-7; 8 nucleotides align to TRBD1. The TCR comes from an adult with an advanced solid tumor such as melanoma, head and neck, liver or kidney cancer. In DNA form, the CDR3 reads TGTGCCAGTAGTATCGCAGGGGGCTTGTACTACGAGCAGTACTTC. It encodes CASSIAGGLYYEQYF.